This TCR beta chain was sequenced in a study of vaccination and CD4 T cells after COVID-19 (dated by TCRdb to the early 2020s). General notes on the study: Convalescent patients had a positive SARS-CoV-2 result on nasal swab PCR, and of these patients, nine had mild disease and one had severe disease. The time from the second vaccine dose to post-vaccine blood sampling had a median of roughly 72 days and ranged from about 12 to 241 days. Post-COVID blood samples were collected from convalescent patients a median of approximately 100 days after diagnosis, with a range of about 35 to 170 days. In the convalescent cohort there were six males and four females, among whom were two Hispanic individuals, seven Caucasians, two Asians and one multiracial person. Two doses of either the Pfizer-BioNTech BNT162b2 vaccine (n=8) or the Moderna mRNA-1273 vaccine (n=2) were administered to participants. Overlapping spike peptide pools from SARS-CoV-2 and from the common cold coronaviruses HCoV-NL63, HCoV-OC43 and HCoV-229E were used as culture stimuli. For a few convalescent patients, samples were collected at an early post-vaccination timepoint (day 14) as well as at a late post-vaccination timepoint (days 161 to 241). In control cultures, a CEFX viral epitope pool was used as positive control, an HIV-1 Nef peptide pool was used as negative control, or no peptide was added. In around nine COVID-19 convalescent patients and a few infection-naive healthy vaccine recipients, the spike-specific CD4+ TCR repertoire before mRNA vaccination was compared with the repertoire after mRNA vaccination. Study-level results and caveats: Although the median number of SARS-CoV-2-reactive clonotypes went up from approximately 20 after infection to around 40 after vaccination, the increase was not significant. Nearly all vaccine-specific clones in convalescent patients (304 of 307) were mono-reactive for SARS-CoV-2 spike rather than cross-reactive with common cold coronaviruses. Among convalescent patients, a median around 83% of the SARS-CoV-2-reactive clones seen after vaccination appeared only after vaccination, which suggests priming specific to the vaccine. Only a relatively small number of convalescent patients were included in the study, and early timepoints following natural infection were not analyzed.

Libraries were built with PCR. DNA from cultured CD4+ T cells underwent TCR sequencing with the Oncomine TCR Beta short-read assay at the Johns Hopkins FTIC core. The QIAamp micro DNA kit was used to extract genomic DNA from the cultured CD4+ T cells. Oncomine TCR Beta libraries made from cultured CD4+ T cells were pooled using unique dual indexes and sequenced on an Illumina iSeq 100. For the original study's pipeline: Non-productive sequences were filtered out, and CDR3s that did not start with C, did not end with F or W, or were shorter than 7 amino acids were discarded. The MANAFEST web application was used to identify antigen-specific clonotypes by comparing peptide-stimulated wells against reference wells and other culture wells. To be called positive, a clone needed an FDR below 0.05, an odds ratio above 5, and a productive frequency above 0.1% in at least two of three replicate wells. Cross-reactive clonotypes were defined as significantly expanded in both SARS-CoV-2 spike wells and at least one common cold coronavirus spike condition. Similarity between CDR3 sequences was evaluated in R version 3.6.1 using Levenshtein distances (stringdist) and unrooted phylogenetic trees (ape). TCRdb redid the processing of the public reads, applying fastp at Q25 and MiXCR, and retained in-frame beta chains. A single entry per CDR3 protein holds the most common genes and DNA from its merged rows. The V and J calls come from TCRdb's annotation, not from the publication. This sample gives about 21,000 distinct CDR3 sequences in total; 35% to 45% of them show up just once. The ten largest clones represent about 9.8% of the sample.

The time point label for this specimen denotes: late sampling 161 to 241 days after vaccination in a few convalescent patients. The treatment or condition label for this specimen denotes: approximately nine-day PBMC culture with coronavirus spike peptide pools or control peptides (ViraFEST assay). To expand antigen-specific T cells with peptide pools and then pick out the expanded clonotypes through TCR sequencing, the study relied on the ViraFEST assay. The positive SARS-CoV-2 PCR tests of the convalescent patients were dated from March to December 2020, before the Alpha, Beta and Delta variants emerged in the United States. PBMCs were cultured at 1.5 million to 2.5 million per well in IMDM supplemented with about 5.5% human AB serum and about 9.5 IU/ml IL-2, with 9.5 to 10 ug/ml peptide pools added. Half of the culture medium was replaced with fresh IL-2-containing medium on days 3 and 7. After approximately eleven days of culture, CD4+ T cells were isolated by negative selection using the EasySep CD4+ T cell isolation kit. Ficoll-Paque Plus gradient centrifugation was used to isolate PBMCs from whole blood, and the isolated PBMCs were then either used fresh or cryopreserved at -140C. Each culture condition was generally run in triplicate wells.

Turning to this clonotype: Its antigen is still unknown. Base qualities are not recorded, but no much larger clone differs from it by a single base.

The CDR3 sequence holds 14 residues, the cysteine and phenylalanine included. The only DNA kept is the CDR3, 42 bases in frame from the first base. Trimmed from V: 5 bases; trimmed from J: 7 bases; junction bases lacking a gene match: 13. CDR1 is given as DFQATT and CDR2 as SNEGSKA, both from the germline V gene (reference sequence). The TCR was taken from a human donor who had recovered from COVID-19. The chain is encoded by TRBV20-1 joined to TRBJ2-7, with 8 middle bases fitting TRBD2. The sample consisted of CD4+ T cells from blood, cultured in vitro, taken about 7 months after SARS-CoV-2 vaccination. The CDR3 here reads CSAPRPPAGEEQYF. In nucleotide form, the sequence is TGCAGTGCTCCCAGACCCCCAGCGGGGGAGGAGCAGTACTTC.